Listed below are T cell receptor beta chains from one sample, sequenced in a study of blood T cells in healthy people across ages. TCRdb fed the 5' RACE reads into MiXCR, producing one record per CDR3 protein. This table holds 1.5 million to 1.8 million distinct CDR3 sequences, about 45% found once. The sequenced material came from blood. These receptor sequences come from a woman between 18 and 30 years old in good health. The CDR3 runs from the conserved cysteine through the conserved F or W. D genes are given only for firm matches. Clone sizes are given selectively: once, few, many, or a class where the clone is expanded.

>TRBV25-1|.|TRBJ1-1|.
TGTGCCAGCAGGCCCAGCGGGGGGAACACTGAAGCTTTCTTT
CASRPSGGNTEAFF
>TRBV7-2|.|TRBJ2-5|TRBD1
TGTGCCAGCAGCTCGAACAGGGGGCTGCAAGAGACCCAGTACTTC
CASSSNRGLQETQYF
>TRBV20-1|.|TRBJ2-7|.
TGCAGTGCTAGAGATATATCCAAAGACTACTTTTACGAGCAGTACTTC
CSARDISKDYFYEQYF
>TRBV6-2/TRBV6-3|few|TRBJ2-3|.
TGTGCCAGCAGTTACGTAAAGCGGGATACGCAGTATTTT
CASSYVKRDTQYF
>TRBV6-5|.|TRBJ2-3|.
TGTGCCAGCAGTTACTCGATGGGGGGTCGCACAGATACGCAGTATTTT
CASSYSMGGRTDTQYF
>TRBV7-9|many|TRBJ2-5|TRBD2
TGTGCCAGCAGCTCCGCCGGGACTAGTTCTTATGAGACCCAGTACTTC
CASSSAGTSSYETQYF
>TRBV24-1|.|TRBJ2-7|TRBD1
TGTGCCACCAGCCCCCGGCCGGGACAGGCAAACTACGAGCAGTACTTC
CATSPRPGQANYEQYF
>TRBV4-2|few|TRBJ2-7|.
TGTGCCAGCAGCCTAGTGGGTGAATCTAGTTACGAGCAGTACTTC
CASSLVGESSYEQYF
>TRBV6-4|few|TRBJ2-1|.
TGTGCCAGCAGTGACAACAAGGATGACCAATACAATGAGCAGTTCTTC
CASSDNKDDQYNEQFF
>TRBV18|.|TRBJ2-3|.
TGTGCCAGCTCACCATGGGGACTTAGTGCAGATACGCAGTATTTT
CASSPWGLSADTQYF
>TRBV29-1|.|TRBJ2-5|TRBD2
TGCAGCGTTGACGGACTGGGACTAGCGGGAGGGGGGACCTACAGTGAGCAGTACTTC
CSVDGLGLAGGGTYSEQYF
>TRBV9|.|TRBJ2-5|.
TGTGCCAGCAGCGTAGATTTAAGGGGTTTGGGCAATGAGCAGTACTTC
CASSVDLRGLGNEQYF
>TRBV9|few|TRBJ2-2|.
TGTGCCAGCAGCGAGGGGGGGTTCACCGGGGAGCTGTTTTTT
CASSEGGFTGELFF
>TRBV7-9|few|TRBJ2-1|.
TGTGCCAGCAGCATGTGGGGAGGTGAGCAGTTCTTC
CASSMWGGEQFF
>TRBV6-1|few|TRBJ2-1|.
TGTGCCAGCAGGGATCTAGCAACCCCCCCCTACAATGAGCAGTTCTTC
CASRDLATPPYNEQFF
>TRBV7-9|.|TRBJ1-5|TRBD1
TGTGCCAGCAGCCCCGGGACAGCCGATAGCAATCAGCCCCGGCATTTT
CASSPGTADSNQPRHF
>TRBV4-1|.|TRBJ1-2|TRBD1
TGCGCCAGCAGCATTGGACAGGCGAACGTCTATGGCTACACCTTC
CASSIGQANVYGYTF
>TRBV20-1|few|TRBJ2-1|.
TGCAGTGCCCCCTCCCAGGGCCCCCTTTACAATGAGCAGTTCTTC
CSAPSQGPLYNEQFF
>TRBV29-1|many|TRBJ2-3|TRBD1
TGCAGCGTTGAAGCAGACAGGGCAGATACGCAGTATTTT
CSVEADRADTQYF
>TRBV7-9|few|TRBJ1-2|.
TGTGCCAGCAGCCAGACATTCTATGGCTACACCTTC
CASSQTFYGYTF